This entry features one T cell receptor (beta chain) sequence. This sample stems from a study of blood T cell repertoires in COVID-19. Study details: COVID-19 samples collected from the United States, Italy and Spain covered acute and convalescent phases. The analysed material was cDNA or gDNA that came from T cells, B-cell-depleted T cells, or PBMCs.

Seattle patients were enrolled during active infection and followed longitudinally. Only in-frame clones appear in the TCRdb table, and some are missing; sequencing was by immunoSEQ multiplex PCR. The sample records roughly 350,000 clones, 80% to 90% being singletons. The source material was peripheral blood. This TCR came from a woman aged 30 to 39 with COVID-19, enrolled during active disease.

CDR3 region: CASSEARNTGELFF. The CDR3 coding sequence is TGCGCCAGCAGTGAGGCCAGGAACACCGGGGAGCTGTTTTTT. This rearrangement joins TRBV10-2 to TRBJ2-2; no definite D call. CDR3 size: 14 residues. Per germline, CDR1 WSHSY and CDR2 SAAADI. Trimming cost V 2 bases and J 1 base, with 5 bases left between them.